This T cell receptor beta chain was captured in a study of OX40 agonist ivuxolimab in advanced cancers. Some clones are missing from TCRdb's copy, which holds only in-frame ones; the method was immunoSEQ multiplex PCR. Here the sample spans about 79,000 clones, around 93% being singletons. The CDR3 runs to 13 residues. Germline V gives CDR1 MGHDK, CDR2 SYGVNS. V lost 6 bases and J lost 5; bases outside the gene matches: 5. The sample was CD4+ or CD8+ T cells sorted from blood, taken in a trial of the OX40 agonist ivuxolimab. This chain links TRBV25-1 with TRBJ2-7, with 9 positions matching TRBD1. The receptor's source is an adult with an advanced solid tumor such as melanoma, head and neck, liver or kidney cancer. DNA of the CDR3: TGTGCCAGCAGCGGACAGGGGCTGGACGAGCAGTACTTC. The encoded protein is CASSGQGLDEQYF.